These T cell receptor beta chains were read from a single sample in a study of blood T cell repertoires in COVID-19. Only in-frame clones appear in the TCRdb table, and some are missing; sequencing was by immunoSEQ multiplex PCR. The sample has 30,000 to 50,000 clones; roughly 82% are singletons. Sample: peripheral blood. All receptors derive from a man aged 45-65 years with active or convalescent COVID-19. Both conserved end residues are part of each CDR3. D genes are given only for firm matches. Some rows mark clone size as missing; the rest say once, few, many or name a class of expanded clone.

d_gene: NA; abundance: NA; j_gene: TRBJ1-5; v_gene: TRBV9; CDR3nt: TGTGCCAGCAGCGATTATGGCAATCAGCCCCAGCATTTT; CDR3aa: CASSDYGNQPQHF
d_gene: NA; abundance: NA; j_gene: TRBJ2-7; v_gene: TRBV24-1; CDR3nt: TGTGCCACCAGTGATTTCCGACTCCGGGACTGCGAGCAGTACTTC; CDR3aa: CATSDFRLRDCEQYF
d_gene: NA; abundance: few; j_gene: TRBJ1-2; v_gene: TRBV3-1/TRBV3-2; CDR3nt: TGTGCCAGCAGCCCTACGACAGGCACCTATGGCTACACCTTC; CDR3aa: CASSPTTGTYGYTF
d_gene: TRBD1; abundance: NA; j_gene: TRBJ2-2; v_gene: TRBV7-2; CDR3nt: TGTGCCAGCAGCTTGTTACAGGGGGCGTCCGGGGAGCTGTTTTTT; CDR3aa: CASSLLQGASGELFF
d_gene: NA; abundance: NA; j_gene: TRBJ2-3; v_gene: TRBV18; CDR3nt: TGTGCCAGCTCACCGCGGACTCTACCAAGCACAGATACGCAGTATTTT; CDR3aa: CASSPRTLPSTDTQYF
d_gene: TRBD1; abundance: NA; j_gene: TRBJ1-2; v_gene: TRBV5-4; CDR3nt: TGTGCCAGCAGCTTAGACAGGGGAATGGTTGGCTACACCTTC; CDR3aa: CASSLDRGMVGYTF
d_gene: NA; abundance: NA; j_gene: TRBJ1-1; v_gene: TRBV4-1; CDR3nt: TGCGCCAGCAGCCAAGATCCCGGCAGGGGAGGGACTGAAGCTTTCTTT; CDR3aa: CASSQDPGRGGTEAFF
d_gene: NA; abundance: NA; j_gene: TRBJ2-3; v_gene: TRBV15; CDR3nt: TGTGCCACCAGCAGAGAGGCGGGGACAGTCACAGATACGCAGTATTTT; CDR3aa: CATSREAGTVTDTQYF
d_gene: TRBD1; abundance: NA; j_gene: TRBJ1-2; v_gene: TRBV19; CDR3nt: TGTGCCAGTAGTATAGTTGAGGGACAGGGTAGGGGCTACACCTTC; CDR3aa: CASSIVEGQGRGYTF
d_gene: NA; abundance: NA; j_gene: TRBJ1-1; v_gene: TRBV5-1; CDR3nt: TGCGCCAGCAGCTTGGTTTCAGGGCCTGAAGCTTTCTTT; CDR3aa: CASSLVSGPEAFF
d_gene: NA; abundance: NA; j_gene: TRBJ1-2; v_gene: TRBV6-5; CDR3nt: TGTGCCAGCAGTTACCGCCGGACACCCTACTATGGCTACACCTTC; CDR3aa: CASSYRRTPYYGYTF
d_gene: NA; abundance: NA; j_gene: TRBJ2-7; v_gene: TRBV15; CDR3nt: TGTGCCACCAGCGAAGGGGTATACAACGAGCAGTACTTC; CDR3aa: CATSEGVYNEQYF
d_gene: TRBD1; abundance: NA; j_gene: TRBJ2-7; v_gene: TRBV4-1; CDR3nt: TGCGCCAGCAGCCAAGATAGGGACAGACCCTACGAGCAGTACTTC; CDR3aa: CASSQDRDRPYEQYF
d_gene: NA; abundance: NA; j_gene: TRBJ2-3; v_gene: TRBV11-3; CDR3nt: TGTGCCAGCAGCTCCTGGCAAGATACGCAGTATTTT; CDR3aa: CASSSWQDTQYF
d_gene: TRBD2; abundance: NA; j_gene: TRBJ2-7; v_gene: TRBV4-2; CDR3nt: TGTGCCAGCAGCCAGTCAGCGTTAGCGGGGGACTACGAGCAGTACTTC; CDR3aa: CASSQSALAGDYEQYF
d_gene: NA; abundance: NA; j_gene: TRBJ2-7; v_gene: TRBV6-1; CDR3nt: TGTGCCAGCAGTGAAGGGCTAGCAAGGATCCCCGAGCAGTACTTC; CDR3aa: CASSEGLARIPEQYF
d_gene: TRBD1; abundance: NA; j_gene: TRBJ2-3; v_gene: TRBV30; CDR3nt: TGTGCCTGGAGATATCCAGGGGGCGCAGATACGCAGTATTTT; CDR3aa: CAWRYPGGADTQYF
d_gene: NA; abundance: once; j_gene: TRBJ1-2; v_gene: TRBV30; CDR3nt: TGTGCCTGCCAAGACGGAGGTAACTATGGCTACACCTTC; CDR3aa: CACQDGGNYGYTF